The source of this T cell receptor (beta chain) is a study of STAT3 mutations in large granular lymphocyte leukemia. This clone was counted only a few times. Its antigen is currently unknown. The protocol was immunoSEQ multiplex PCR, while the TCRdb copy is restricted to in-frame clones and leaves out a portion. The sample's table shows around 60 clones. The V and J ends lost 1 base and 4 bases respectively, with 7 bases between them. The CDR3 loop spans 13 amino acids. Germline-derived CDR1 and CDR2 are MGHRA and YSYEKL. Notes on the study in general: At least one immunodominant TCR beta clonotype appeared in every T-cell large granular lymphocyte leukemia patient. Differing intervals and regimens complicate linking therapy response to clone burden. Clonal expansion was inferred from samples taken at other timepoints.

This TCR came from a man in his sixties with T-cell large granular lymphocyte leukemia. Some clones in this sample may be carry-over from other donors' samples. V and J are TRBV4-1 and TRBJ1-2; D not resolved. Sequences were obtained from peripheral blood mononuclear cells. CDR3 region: CASSQVNSYGYTF. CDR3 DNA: TGCGCCAGCAGCCAAGTAAACAGCTATGGCTACACCTTC.